The 19 T cell receptor beta chains in this list originate from one sample, sequenced in a study of identical twins. Using its own MiXCR run on the 5' RACE reads, TCRdb lists one record per CDR3 protein. The top ten hold 0.48% of the sample, which has about 550,000 distinct CDR3 sequences, approximately 20% seen once. Separately, the same data were catalogued under a study of yellow fever vaccine responses in identical twins.

The source material was CD4+ T cells sorted from blood. These receptor sequences come from a woman younger than 35 in good health.

The chain uses TRBV29-1 and TRBJ2-3, with 10 bases matching TRBD2. This CDR3 is built from 18 residues. The germline gives CDR1 SQVTM, CDR2 ANQGSEA. The ends lost 3 bases at V and 1 base at J; junction bases unmatched: 13. The CDR3 nucleotides are TGCAGCGTTGATTTGCGTAGCGGGAGGAGGCTGGGCACAGATACGCAGTATTTT. Amino acids: CSVDLRSGRRLGTDTQYF.

This clonotype has only a few counts. The chain joins TRBV9 to TRBJ1-4, with no clear D. Germline V gene data show CDR1 as SGDLS and CDR2 as YYNGEE. The ends were cut back, 4 bases at V and 3 bases at J, with 13 bases in the middle. The CDR3 extends over 15 amino acids. The CDR3 spells CASSQTLGPNEKLFF. In DNA form, the CDR3 reads TGTGCCAGCAGCCAGACTCTCGGGCCTAATGAAAAACTGTTTTTT.

The chain uses TRBV5-8 and TRBJ1-2, with 10 bases that match TRBD1. This CDR3 comprises 14 residues. J lost 4 bases, V lost 4 bases, and 4 bases had no gene match. CDR1 and CDR2 (germline): SGHTS, YDEGEE. The CDR3 here is CASSLGQGSYGYTF. The DNA for the CDR3 is TGTGCCAGCAGCCTGGGACAGGGGAGCTATGGCTACACCTTC. Full variable domain (remainder filled in from reference TRBV5-8 and TRBJ1-2): EAGVTQSPTHLIKTRGQQATLRCSPISGHTSVYWYQQALGLGLQFLLWYDEGEERNRGNFPPRFSGRQFPNYSSELNVNALELEDSALYLCASSLGQGSYGYTFGSGTRLTVV.

This clonotype was seen at least ten times. V usage is TRBV12-3 or TRBV12-4 and J usage is TRBJ1-2; D is unclear. Trimming pared 6 bases from V and 0 bases from J, leaving 11 bases between. The CDR3 sequence is 14 residues long. The DNA of the CDR3 is TGTGCCAGCAGACGCGCTGGGTCTAACTATGGCTACACCTTC. Protein product: CASRRAGSNYGYTF.

This clonotype was detected a few times. This chain joins TRBV29-1 and TRBJ2-3; a weak D match, TRBD2 (5 bases). Germline CDR1 and CDR2: SQVTM and ANQGSEA. This CDR3 spans 13 amino acids. V shed 3 bases and J shed 4 bases, with 11 bases lying between them. CDR3 bases: TGCAGCGTTGAGGCTCTAGCCCCAGATACGCAGTATTTT. This encodes CSVEALAPDTQYF.

The rearrangement links TRBV29-1 to TRBJ2-1; D is possibly TRBD2 (6 bases). The length of the CDR3 is 15 residues. Germline V CDR1 and CDR2: SQVTM, ANQGSEA. Between the trimmed V and J ends, which lost 7 bases and 4 bases, there was a span of 20 bases. The CDR3 coding sequence is TGCAGCGGTGTGAGGGCGGGAAGACCTTACAATGAGCAGTTCTTC. Protein sequence: CSGVRAGRPYNEQFF.

This clonotype was recorded a few times. CDR3 region: CASSHRTSTDTQYF. The CDR3 nucleotides read TGTGCCAGCAGCCATAGGACTAGCACAGATACGCAGTATTTT. The V and J genes are TRBV3-1 and TRBJ2-3; weak D call: TRBD2 (5 bases). The CDR3 runs to 14 residues. Trimming cost V 3 bases and J 0 bases, with 7 bases left between them. Per germline, CDR1 LGHDT and CDR2 YNNKEL (reference sequence).

This rearrangement joins TRBV27 to TRBJ2-2; either TRBD1 or TRBD2 may supply D (5 bases each). In germline, CDR1 is MNHEY, CDR2 SMNVEV (reference sequence). V lost 4 bases and J lost 7, with 19 bases in between. The CDR3 has 16 residues. CDR3 residues: CASSSAATGRFGELFF. The CDR3 DNA follows: TGTGCCAGCAGTTCCGCCGCGACGGGGCGTTTCGGGGAGCTGTTTTTT.

V is TRBV7-9 and J is TRBJ2-6; D is unclear. The CDR3 length is 16 residues. Between the trimmed V and J ends, which lost 2 bases and 1 base, there was a span of 9 bases. Germline V lookup: CDR1 SEHNR, CDR2 FQNEAQ (reference sequence). The CDR3 sequence is CASSLIPGSGANVLTF. The CDR3, as DNA: TGTGCCAGCAGCTTAATCCCCGGGTCTGGGGCCAACGTCCTGACTTTC.

In this sample, this clonotype turned up a few times. The chain employs TRBV5-1 and TRBJ2-7; D is perhaps TRBD1 (5 bases). Trimming stripped 3 bases from V and 5 bases from J, with 15 bases between. The CDR3 runs to 14 residues. The V gene's germline CDR1 is SGHRS and CDR2 YFSETQ. CDR3 DNA sequence: TGCGCCAGCAGCTCCCGGGTCCAGGGCGACGAGCAGTACTTC. It encodes CASSSRVQGDEQYF.

The chain links TRBV7-2 to TRBJ1-2; D might be TRBD1 (6 bases). The V gene lost 2 bases and the J gene lost 7 bases, with 14 bases spanning the gap. The germline V gene has CDR1 SGHTA and CDR2 FQGNSA. The CDR3 spans 14 residues. The CDR3 protein is CASSLTLTGFGYTF. The CDR3, as DNA: TGTGCCAGCAGCTTAACCCTGACAGGCTTTGGCTACACCTTC.

This clonotype was counted only a few times. This sequence joins TRBV4-1 and TRBJ2-3; no clear D gene. In germline, CDR1 is MGHRA, CDR2 YSYEKL. V lost 2 bases and J 0 bases, leaving 12 bases between the germline ends. This CDR3 spans 16 amino acids. CDR3 protein: CASSQQNLFSTDTQYF. CDR3 coding DNA: TGCGCCAGCAGCCAACAAAACCTCTTTAGCACAGATACGCAGTATTTT.

This chain uses TRBV20-1 with TRBJ1-2; D ambiguous. The CDR3 runs 13 residues. Germline values: CDR1 DFQATT, CDR2 SNEGSKA (reference sequence). V was shortened by 4 bases and J by 2 bases, with 11 bases between the two germline ends. The CDR3 is CSATPEANYGYTF. CDR3 nucleotides: TGCAGTGCTACCCCAGAAGCCAACTATGGCTACACCTTC.

V is TRBV12-3 or TRBV12-4 and J is TRBJ2-3, with TRBD1 as a possible D gene (7 bases). Deletions cut 7 bases from V and 4 bases from J, with 18 bases between. The CDR3 contains 15 residues. Here the CDR3 DNA reads TGTGCCAGCACCCCCAGGGGGGTATTGCCAGATACGCAGTATTTT. It encodes CASTPRGVLPDTQYF.

The chain is built from TRBV10-3 and TRBJ1-6; maybe TRBD1 (5 bases). The CDR3 length is 13 residues. Germline V gene data show CDR1 as ENHRY and CDR2 as SYGVKD. The V end lost 10 bases, the J end lost 6 bases, and 13 bases lay between the germline ends. Written as DNA, the CDR3 is TGTGCCAGCCGAGCCGGGGCTAATTCACCCCTCCACTTT. This sequence encodes CASRAGANSPLHF.

This clonotype was found once. The chain is built from TRBV28 and TRBJ2-2; unclear D gene. CDR1 is MDHEN and CDR2 is SYDVKM in the germline V gene. This CDR3 region has 20 residues. Trimming shortened V by 3 bases and J by 2 bases, and 25 bases separated the two germline ends. CDR3 sequence reads: CASSLDHIPGPQRNTGELFF. In DNA form, the CDR3 reads TGTGCCAGCAGTTTGGACCATATTCCCGGGCCCCAAAGAAACACCGGGGAGCTGTTTTTT.

The J gene is TRBJ1-1, the V gene TRBV24-1; D is uncertain. Per the germline V gene, CDR1 is KGHDR and CDR2 is SFDVKD. The CDR3 sequence is 12 residues long. The V end was cut by 5 bases, the J end by 4 bases, with 7 bases between. The CDR3, as DNA: TGTGCCACCAGTGGGGAGGGCACTGAAGCTTTCTTT. It yields the protein CATSGEGTEAFF.

This clonotype was picked up a small number of times. This chain connects TRBV20-1 to TRBJ2-3; 7 nucleotides match TRBD2. The V segment lost 1 base and the J segment 4 bases; nucleotides outside the gene matches: 5. CDR1 is DFQATT, CDR2 SNEGSKA, per germline (reference sequence). The CDR3 sequence is 14 residues long. DNA for the CDR3: TGCAGTGCTAGAGGGGGGGGAGCCCCAGATACGCAGTATTTT. It specifies CSARGGGAPDTQYF.

This clonotype was recorded a few times. This chain links TRBV6-1 with TRBJ2-1; a weak D match, TRBD1 (6 bases). The V and J ends lost 1 base and 1 base respectively, with 8 bases between them. The CDR3 length is 15 residues. The germline CDR1 and CDR2 sequences are MNHNS and SASEGT. The CDR3 DNA is TGTGCCAGCAGTGAAGTAACAGGGTCCTACAATGAGCAGTTCTTC. The encoded protein is CASSEVTGSYNEQFF.